Reported below is one T cell receptor (beta chain). What this receptor recognizes is not known. Qualities for individual bases were not recorded, and no much larger clone is one base off. TCR CDR3 regions were amplified from genomic DNA by multiplex PCR using the deep immunoSEQ assay. Extracted genomic DNA from each cell subset was distributed evenly across all wells of several immunoSEQ 96-well plates, and each plate was treated as a replicate. For sorted subsets, about 0.2 ug genomic DNA, equal to tens of thousands of T cell genomes, was loaded into each replicate PCR. Purified libraries were quantified with a Qubit 3.0 fluorometer, sized on a Bioanalyzer 2100, and re-quantified with the KAPA Library Quantification kit. Every immunoSEQ 96-well plate was sequenced on a dedicated single-read 150-cycle Illumina NextSeq 550 flow cell. The original methods were these. Because only junctional sequences without quality scores were contained in the immunoSEQ output, filtering matching that applied to full-length reads could not be performed. Sequences were annotated with PyIR, a Python wrapper for IgBLAST v1.9, using IMGT germline references to assign V/J genes and CDR3. Reads were removed for weak V/J assignments (E-value above 1e-6), missing CDR3, stop codons, out-of-frame junctions, or ambiguous translated residues. V3J clonotypes were defined as sequences sharing an identical inferred V gene, J gene, and CDR3 amino acid sequence. The percentage overlap between two repertoires was calculated by dividing the number of shared unique clonotypes by the size of the smaller repertoire. Richness of each repertoire was evaluated using RTK rarefaction, the Chao1 estimator, and Recon v2.1 estimates of unobserved clonotypes. OLGA was used to compute generation probabilities for all TCRbeta clonotypes that the gDNA method yielded from a handful of donors. TCRdb provides this immuneACCESS table in a form limited to in-frame rearrangements. Some clones are lacking; in checked studies, under half of them reflect an unresolved V gene, and why the rest are absent is not known. The V and J calls and the clone size are those of that table, but D and trimming were determined from the DNA. The sample includes 2 million to 2.5 million clones, with approximately 93% observed a single time. The ten most abundant clones make up about 0.39% of the sample.

V is clipped by 5 bases and J by 1 base, and the sequence between their germline boundaries is 15 bases long. Via the germline V gene, CDR1 is SGHAT and CDR2 FQNNGV. Its CDR3 holds 16 amino acids, cysteine through phenylalanine. Only the CDR3 region is kept as DNA, spanning 48 bases read in frame from base 1. This record belongs to a study of shared clonotypes between healthy human individuals (dated by TCRdb to 2020 to 2021). Regarding the complete study: The cohort included a few men and two women between 18 and 49 years of age. For each donor, CD4 naive and CD4 memory were each run on three plates, CD8 naive on two plates, and CD8 memory on one plate. To increase sequencing depth and limit assay-specific biases, TCR repertoire library preparation and sequencing were carried out by different laboratories using diverse techniques. Each donor's leukapheresis produced roughly between roughly 0.94 and 9.5 billion PBMCs. To estimate repertoire size and how much clonotype sharing occurs between individuals, the study deeply sequenced the blood TCR repertoires of several healthy adults. What the authors observed across the whole study: Naive subsets generally had larger estimated clonotype richness than memory subsets did. Sampling was limited to blood, and TCR repertoires in tissue likely differ from TCR repertoires in blood. Higher generation probabilities were observed for clonotypes shared by all four sorted-subset donors than for non-shared clonotypes. Pairwise subsampling led to the expectation that sequencing depth would affect the degree of clonotype sharing among donors. Across several donors, roughly 5.4% of naive CD4, around 3.5% of naive CD8, around 2.1% of memory CD4, and 0.4% of memory CD8 clonotypes were shared. Incomplete sequencing was indicated by rarefaction of sorted-subset datasets, despite the large sequencing depth. Because the study included only a small number of donors, the genetic and exposure-history diversity represented was limited.

The donors were healthy, HIV-negative adults with no recently reported acute infections or vaccinations. Every donor was a Caucasian adult residing in Nashville, Tennessee, USA. CD4+ T cells were enriched through magnetic negative selection, after which naive cells were positively selected on CD45RA and the remaining negative fraction served as the memory subset. Blood was collected by leukapheresis, and PBMCs were isolated by Ficoll-Histopaque density gradient centrifugation and then cryopreserved in liquid nitrogen vapor phase. Purity and quantity of every magnetically sorted T cell population were checked by analytical flow cytometry. Genomic DNA was isolated from every sorted fraction and measured by UV absorbance on a Nanodrop 2000c.

The chain is assembled from TRBV11-2 and TRBJ2-4, with the D segment identity uncertain. The clonotype comes from a man younger than 30 in good health. Some clones in this sample may be carry-over from other donors' samples. Sequenced: naive CD4+ T cells from PBMCs. The sample's cell subset or site label, in plain terms: CD45RA+ positively selected. The DNA is TGTGCCAGCAGCCTCGGGCTCCTTAGGGCCAAAAACATTCAGTACTTC. The translation is CASSLGLLRAKNIQYF.